The 29 T cell receptor beta chains reported below all come from one sample, sequenced in a study of cytomegalovirus exposure and HLA in healthy donors. The primer mix had 60 Vbeta and 13 Jbeta primers. Generated by immunoSEQ multiplex PCR, the TCRdb table keeps only in-frame clones and is missing some. The sample has fewer than 75,000 clones, roughly three quarters seen once. Sequenced material: PBMCs. The receptors were gathered from a woman aged 30 to 39 in good health and CMV-seronegative.

This sequence joins TRBV5-6 and TRBJ2-3; D perhaps matches TRBD1 (5 bases). The germline V gene encodes CDR1 SGHDT and CDR2 YYEEEE. V gave up 4 bases and J gave up 7 bases, with 10 bases separating them. The CDR3 is 12 residues long. DNA for the CDR3: TGTGCCAGCAGCCCAGGGCGATATACGCAGTATTTT. Its protein product is CASSPGRYTQYF.

J is TRBJ2-1 and V is TRBV11-1; 7 nucleotides line up with TRBD1. V shed 5 bases, J shed 6 bases, and the junction held 7 bases outside the gene matches. The CDR3 extends over 14 amino acids. Germline values: CDR1 SGHAT, CDR2 FQDESV (reference sequence). The CDR3 DNA reads TGTGCCAGCAGCCCCGGGACAGATCTCAATGAGCAGTTCTTC. This codes for CASSPGTDLNEQFF.

This clone was observed a single time. The CDR3 DNA is TGCGCCAGCAGTGTTCTAGCGCACTCGAGCTCCTACAATGAGCAGTTCTTC. It encodes CASSVLAHSSSYNEQFF. The V and J genes are TRBV10-2 and TRBJ2-1; possible D gene TRBD2, 6 bases. This CDR3 has 17 residues. Trimming cost V 4 bases and J 0 bases, with 16 bases left between them. Germline CDR1 is WSHSY and CDR2 is SAAADI.

This clone has just a few counts. The chain joins TRBV4-3 to TRBJ2-1, with D perhaps TRBD2 (7 bases). This CDR3 is 16 amino acids long. V shed 3 bases and J shed 0 bases, with 12 bases lying between them. CDR1 is LGHNA and CDR2 is YSLEER in the germline V gene. The CDR3: CASSQERGGSYNEQFF. DNA for the CDR3: TGCGCCAGCAGCCAGGAGAGGGGGGGCTCCTACAATGAGCAGTTCTTC.

This chain connects TRBV19 to TRBJ2-6; tentative D call: TRBD1 (6 bases). CDR3 length: 16 amino acids. V lost 5 bases and J lost 3, with 14 bases in between. The germline gives CDR1 LNHDA, CDR2 SQIVND (reference sequence). In DNA, the CDR3 is TGTGCCAGTAGTGACTACAGGGTTTTTGGGGCCAACGTCCTGACTTTC. This sequence encodes CASSDYRVFGANVLTF.

The V call is TRBV30, the J call TRBJ1-1; maybe TRBD1 (5 bases). CDR1 GTSNPN and CDR2 SVGIG come from the germline V gene (reference sequence). V was shortened by 4 bases and J by 1 base, with 10 bases between the two germline ends. CDR3 length equals 13 residues. The CDR3 loop is CAWIKTANTEAFF. Written as DNA, the CDR3 is TGTGCCTGGATCAAGACAGCGAACACTGAAGCTTTCTTT.

The J gene is TRBJ1-1, the V gene TRBV4-3, with unresolved D. With 0 bases removed from V and 1 base from J, the gap between germline ends came to 9 bases. The CDR3 length is 15 residues. CDR1 is LGHNA, CDR2 YSLEER, per germline. The CDR3 region is CASSQEGGPNTEAFF. The CDR3, as DNA: TGCGCCAGCAGCCAAGAGGGAGGACCGAACACTGAAGCTTTCTTT.

The rearrangement links TRBV4-1 to TRBJ1-2; 7 nucleotides align to TRBD1. Per germline, CDR1 MGHRA and CDR2 YSYEKL. V lost 3 bases, J lost 4 bases, and 8 bases stayed unmatched. This CDR3 contains 15 residues. The CDR3: CASSQGDRFVYGYTF. Here the CDR3 DNA reads TGCGCCAGCAGCCAGGGGGACAGATTCGTCTATGGCTACACCTTC.

The chain employs TRBV27 and TRBJ1-4; D call uncertain. V was cut by 7 bases and J by 10 bases, with 13 bases left in between. Germline values: CDR1 MNHEY, CDR2 SMNVEV (reference sequence). The CDR3 length is 12 residues. This CDR3 is CASMGVDRKLFF. As DNA, the CDR3 is TGTGCCAGCATGGGCGTAGATCGAAAACTGTTTTTT.

This clone has more than one count but fewer than ten. The chain combines TRBV2 with TRBJ1-2; D is uncertain. The CDR3 has 11 residues. V was clipped by 4 bases and J by 8 bases, with 8 bases between them. Germline V gives CDR1 SNHLY, CDR2 FYNNEI. The CDR3 DNA is TGTGCCAGCAGTGCCCCCGGGGGCTACACCTTC. Its protein is CASSAPGGYTF.

This clone has a handful of counts. This chain links TRBV5-5 with TRBJ1-3, with TRBD1 as a possible D gene (5 bases). The length of the CDR3 is 14 residues. V was trimmed by 0 bases and J by 2 bases, leaving 6 bases between them. From germline, CDR1 is SGHKS and CDR2 YYEKEE (reference sequence). CDR3 DNA: TGTGCCAGCAGCTTGGCAGGGACTGGAAACACCATATATTTT. Translating it yields CASSLAGTGNTIYF.

The rearrangement uses TRBV12-5 and TRBJ1-1; unclear D gene. Per germline, CDR1 LGHNT and CDR2 FRNRAP. The CDR3 runs to 13 residues. V gave up 6 bases and J gave up 0 bases, with 8 bases separating them. CDR3 region: CASGLSLNTEAFF. The CDR3 DNA sequence: TGTGCTAGTGGCCTTTCCCTGAACACTGAAGCTTTCTTT.

The sample holds a few counts of this clone. The gene calls are TRBV28 and TRBJ1-1; unclear D gene. V was cut by 6 bases and J by 0 bases, with 11 bases left in between. Germline V gene data show CDR1 as MDHEN and CDR2 as SYDVKM. This CDR3 has 14 residues. CDR3 sequence reads: CASSTPRVNTEAFF. The CDR3 coding sequence is TGTGCCAGCAGCACCCCGAGGGTGAACACTGAAGCTTTCTTT. Full variable domain (rest looked up from reference TRBV28 and TRBJ1-1): DVKVTQSSRYLVKRTGEKVFLECVQDMDHENMFWYRQDPGLGLRLIYFSYDVKMKEKGDIPEGYSVSREKKERFSLILESASTNQTSMYLCASSTPRVNTEAFFGQGTRLTVV.

This clone was recorded a few times. V and J are TRBV7-9 and TRBJ2-3, with 9 bases lining up with TRBD1. The CDR3 length is 15 residues. The junction had 4 bases not matched to a gene; V was cut back by 3 bases and J by 3 bases. Germline V lookup: CDR1 SEHNR, CDR2 FQNEAQ (reference sequence). The CDR3 here is CASSFTGGGTDTQYF. For the CDR3, the DNA is TGTGCCAGCAGCTTCACAGGGGGCGGGACAGATACGCAGTATTTT. Based on the CDR3 plus reference TRBV7-9 and TRBJ2-3, the full variable domain is DTGVSQNPRHKITKRGQNVTFRCDPISEHNRLYWYRQTLGQGPEFLTYFQNEAQLEKSRLLSDRFSAERPKGSFSTLEIQRTEQGDSAMYLCASSFTGGGTDTQYFGPGTRLTVL.

Points on this clone: This specimen includes other DNA sequences encoding the same CDR3. This chain's CDR3 is CAISPGLAEDEQFF. CDR3 coding DNA: TGTGCCATCAGTCCGGGACTAGCCGAAGATGAGCAGTTCTTC. This sequence joins TRBV10-3 and TRBJ2-1; 9 bases align to TRBD2. This CDR3 comprises 14 residues. V was pared by 5 bases and J by 8 bases, with 7 bases of the junction left unmatched. CDR1 is ENHRY, CDR2 SYGVKD, per germline.

This chain joins TRBV5-6 and TRBJ1-2; maybe TRBD1 (5 bases). Germline CDR1 and CDR2: SGHDT and YYEEEE. The CDR3 has 17 amino acids. The V end was cut by 3 bases, the J end by 2 bases, with 20 bases between. The CDR3 spells CASSSPGLGGVNYGYTF. CDR3 nucleotides: TGTGCCAGCAGCTCACCAGGGCTCGGTGGAGTCAACTATGGCTACACCTTC.

The genes are TRBV7-8 and TRBJ1-5, with D possibly being TRBD1 (6 bases). Germline loops: CDR1 SGHVS, CDR2 FQNEAQ. The CDR3 covers 13 residues. Trimming removed 7 bases from V and 5 bases from J, with 12 bases in between. The CDR3 here is CASTLGGDQPQHF. CDR3 DNA sequence: TGTGCCAGCACCCTAGGGGGGGATCAGCCCCAGCATTTT.

The chain uses TRBV29-1 and TRBJ2-3; 9 nucleotides match TRBD2. The CDR3 spans 15 residues. V shed 4 bases and J 0 bases; nucleotides not matched to a gene: 5. CDR1 is SQVTM, CDR2 ANQGSEA, per germline. The CDR3 DNA follows: TGCAGCGTTGGGCCTAGCGGGACTAGCACAGATACGCAGTATTTT. It is translated as CSVGPSGTSTDTQYF.

The gene calls are TRBV6-5 and TRBJ2-7; TRBD1 matches 8 bases. Unmatched junction bases numbered 9, after V lost 1 base and J lost 4 bases. CDR3 length equals 16 residues. CDR1 and CDR2 (germline): MNHEY, SVGAGI. CDR3 protein: CASSYFLGQATYEQYF. For the CDR3, the DNA is TGTGCCAGCAGTTACTTCTTGGGACAGGCCACATACGAGCAGTACTTC.

The gene calls are TRBV13 and TRBJ1-4; 7 nucleotides match TRBD1. The germline gives CDR1 PRHDT, CDR2 FYEKMQ (reference sequence). Trimming removed 2 bases from V and 12 bases from J; junction bases left unmatched: 6. The length of the CDR3 is 13 residues. CDR3 sequence: CASSLQDRDELFF. DNA for the CDR3: TGTGCCAGCAGCTTACAAGACAGGGATGAACTGTTTTTT.

This clone was detected once. The chain couples TRBV6-1 to TRBJ2-3, with a possible D match to TRBD2 (6 bases). Germline V CDR1 and CDR2: MNHNS, SASEGT. The CDR3 has 14 residues. Between the trimmed V and J ends, which lost 7 bases and 0 bases, there was a span of 11 bases. CDR3 loop: CASKTGLSTDTQYF. The CDR3 bases are TGTGCCAGCAAAACGGGACTCAGCACAGATACGCAGTATTTT.

V usage is TRBV5-6 and J usage is TRBJ2-1; D gene uncertain. Germline lookup yields CDR1 SGHDT and CDR2 YYEEEE. Trimming stripped 4 bases from V and 0 bases from J, with 11 bases between. The CDR3 has 15 amino acids. The CDR3 loop is CASSPHRSSYNEQFF. CDR3 DNA sequence: TGTGCCAGCAGCCCCCATCGCAGCTCCTACAATGAGCAGTTCTTC.

The V and J genes are TRBV20-1 and TRBJ2-5; D is uncertain. The CDR3 covers 11 residues. Germline lookup yields CDR1 DFQATT and CDR2 SNEGSKA (reference sequence). V gave up 7 bases and J gave up 0 bases, with 6 bases separating them. CDR3 nucleotides: TGCAGTGGCCAGTACCAAGAGACCCAGTACTTC. It is translated as CSGQYQETQYF.

The chain links TRBV19 to TRBJ1-1; no firm D call. The ends were cut back, 6 bases at V and 4 bases at J, with 21 bases in the middle. CDR1 is LNHDA, CDR2 SQIVND, per germline (reference sequence). The CDR3 has 16 amino acids. CDR3 sequence reads: CASSHGVRAGGTEAFF. CDR3 nucleotide sequence: TGTGCCAGTAGCCATGGGGTAAGGGCAGGAGGCACTGAAGCTTTCTTT.

This clone was found once. The chain combines TRBV14 with TRBJ2-5; a weak D match, TRBD2 (7 bases). The CDR3 contains 16 residues. Trimming removed 4 bases from V and 1 base from J, with 16 bases in between. CDR1 and CDR2 (germline): SGHDN, FVKESK. CDR3 DNA sequence: TGTGCCAGCAGCCCCCCGGGCGGGGGCCTCCAAGAGACCCAGTACTTC. It is translated as CASSPPGGGLQETQYF. Based on the CDR3 plus reference TRBV14 and TRBJ2-5, the full variable domain is EAGVTQFPSHSVIEKGQTVTLRCDPISGHDNLYWYRRVMGKEIKFLLHFVKESKQDESGMPNNRFLAERTGGTYSTLKVQPAELEDSGVYFCASSPPGGGLQETQYFGPGTRLLVL.

The gene calls are TRBV10-3 and TRBJ1-1, with TRBD1 matching over 7 bases. This CDR3 comprises 14 residues. CDR1 ENHRY and CDR2 SYGVKD come from the germline V gene. V trimming: 4 bases; J trimming: 5 bases; junction bases outside the gene matches: 7. CDR3 sequence reads: CAISGQGVGTEAFF. The CDR3 bases are TGTGCCATCAGTGGGCAGGGGGTTGGAACTGAAGCTTTCTTT.

The rearrangement links TRBV9 to TRBJ2-7; 11 bases align to TRBD1. V shed 4 bases and J 5 bases; nucleotides not matched to a gene: 5. The CDR3 contains 14 residues. Germline V gene sequence: CDR1 SGDLS, CDR2 YYNGEE. This CDR3 reads CASSRTGGENEQYF. In DNA, the CDR3 is TGTGCCAGCAGCAGGACAGGGGGCGAGAACGAGCAGTACTTC.

This clone was seen only once. The rearrangement links TRBV29-1 to TRBJ1-2; TRBD1 agrees at 7 bases. The CDR3 totals 13 residues. Germline V lookup: CDR1 SQVTM, CDR2 ANQGSEA. V trimming: 7 bases; J trimming: 4 bases; junction bases outside the gene matches: 9. The CDR3 coding sequence is TGCAGCGATCGACAGGGTTCGGGCTATGGCTACACCTTC. It specifies CSDRQGSGYGYTF. Drawing the rest from reference TRBV29-1 and TRBJ1-2, the complete variable domain is SAVISQKPSRDICQRGTSLTIQCQVDSQVTMMFWYRQQPGQSLTLIATANQGSEATYESGFVIDKFPISRPNLTFSTLTVSNMSPEDSSIYLCSDRQGSGYGYTFGSGTRLTVV.

This chain uses TRBV7-2 with TRBJ2-2; 9 bases align to TRBD2. CDR1 and CDR2 from the germline V gene are SGHTA and FQGNSA. The CDR3 is made up of 16 amino acids. V shed 2 bases, J shed 1 base, and the junction held 2 bases outside the gene matches. The CDR3 loop is CASSLTTSGNTGELFF. As DNA, the CDR3 is TGTGCCAGCAGCTTAACGACTAGCGGGAACACCGGGGAGCTGTTTTTT.